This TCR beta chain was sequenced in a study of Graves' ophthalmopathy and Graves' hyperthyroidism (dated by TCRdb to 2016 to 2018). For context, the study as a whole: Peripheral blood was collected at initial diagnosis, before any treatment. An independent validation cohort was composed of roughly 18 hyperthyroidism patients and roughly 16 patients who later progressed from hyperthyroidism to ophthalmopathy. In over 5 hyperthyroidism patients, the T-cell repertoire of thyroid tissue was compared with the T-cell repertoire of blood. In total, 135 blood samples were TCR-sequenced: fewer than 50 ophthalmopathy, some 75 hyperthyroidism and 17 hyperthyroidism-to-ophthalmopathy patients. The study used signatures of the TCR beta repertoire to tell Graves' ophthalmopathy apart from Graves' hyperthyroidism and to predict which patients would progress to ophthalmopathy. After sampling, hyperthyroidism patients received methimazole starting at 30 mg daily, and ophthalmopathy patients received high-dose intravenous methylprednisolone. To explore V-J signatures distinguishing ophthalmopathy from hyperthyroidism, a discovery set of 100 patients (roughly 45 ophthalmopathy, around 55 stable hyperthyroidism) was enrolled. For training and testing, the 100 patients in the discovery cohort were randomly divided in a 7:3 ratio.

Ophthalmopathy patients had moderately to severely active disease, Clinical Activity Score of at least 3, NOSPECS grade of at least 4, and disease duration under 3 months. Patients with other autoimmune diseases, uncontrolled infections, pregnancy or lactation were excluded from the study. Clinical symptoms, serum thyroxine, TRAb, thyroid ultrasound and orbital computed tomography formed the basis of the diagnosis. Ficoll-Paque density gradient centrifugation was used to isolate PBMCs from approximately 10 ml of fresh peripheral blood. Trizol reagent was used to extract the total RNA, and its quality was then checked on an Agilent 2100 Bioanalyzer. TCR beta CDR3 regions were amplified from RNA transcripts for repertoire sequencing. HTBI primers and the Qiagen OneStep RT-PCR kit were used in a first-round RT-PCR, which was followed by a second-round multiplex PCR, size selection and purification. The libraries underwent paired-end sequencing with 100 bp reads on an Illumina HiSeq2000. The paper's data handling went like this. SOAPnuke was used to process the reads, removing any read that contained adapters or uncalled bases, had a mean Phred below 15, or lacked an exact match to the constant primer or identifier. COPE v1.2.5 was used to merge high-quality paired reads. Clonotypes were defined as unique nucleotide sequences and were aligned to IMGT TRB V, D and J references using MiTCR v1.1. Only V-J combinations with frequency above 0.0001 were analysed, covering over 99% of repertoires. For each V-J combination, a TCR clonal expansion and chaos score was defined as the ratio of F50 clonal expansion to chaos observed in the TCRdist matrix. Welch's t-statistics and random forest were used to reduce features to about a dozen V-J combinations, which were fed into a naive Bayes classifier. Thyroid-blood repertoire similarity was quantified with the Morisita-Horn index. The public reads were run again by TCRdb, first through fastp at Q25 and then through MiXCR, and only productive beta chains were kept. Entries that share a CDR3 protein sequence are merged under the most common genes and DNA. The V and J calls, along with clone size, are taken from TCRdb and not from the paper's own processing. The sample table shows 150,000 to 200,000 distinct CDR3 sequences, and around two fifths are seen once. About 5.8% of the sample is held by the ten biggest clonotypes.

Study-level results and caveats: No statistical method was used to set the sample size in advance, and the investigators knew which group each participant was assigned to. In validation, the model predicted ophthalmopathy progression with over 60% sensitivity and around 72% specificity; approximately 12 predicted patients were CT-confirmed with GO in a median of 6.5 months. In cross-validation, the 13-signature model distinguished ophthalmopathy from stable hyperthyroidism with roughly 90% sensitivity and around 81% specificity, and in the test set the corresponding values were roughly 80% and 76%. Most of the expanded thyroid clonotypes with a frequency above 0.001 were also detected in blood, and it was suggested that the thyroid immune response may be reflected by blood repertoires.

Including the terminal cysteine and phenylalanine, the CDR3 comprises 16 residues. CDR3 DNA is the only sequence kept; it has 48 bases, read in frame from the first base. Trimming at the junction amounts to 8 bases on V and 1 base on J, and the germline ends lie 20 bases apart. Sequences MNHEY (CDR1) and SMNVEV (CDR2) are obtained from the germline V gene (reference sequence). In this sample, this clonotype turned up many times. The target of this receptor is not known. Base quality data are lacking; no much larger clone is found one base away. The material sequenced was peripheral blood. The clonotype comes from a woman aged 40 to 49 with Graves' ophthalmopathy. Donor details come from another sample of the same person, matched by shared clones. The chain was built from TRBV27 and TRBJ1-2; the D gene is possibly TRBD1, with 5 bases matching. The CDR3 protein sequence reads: CASRAGSGPLNYGYTF. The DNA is TGTGCCAGCCGGGCGGGATCGGGACCGCTTAACTATGGCTACACCTTC.